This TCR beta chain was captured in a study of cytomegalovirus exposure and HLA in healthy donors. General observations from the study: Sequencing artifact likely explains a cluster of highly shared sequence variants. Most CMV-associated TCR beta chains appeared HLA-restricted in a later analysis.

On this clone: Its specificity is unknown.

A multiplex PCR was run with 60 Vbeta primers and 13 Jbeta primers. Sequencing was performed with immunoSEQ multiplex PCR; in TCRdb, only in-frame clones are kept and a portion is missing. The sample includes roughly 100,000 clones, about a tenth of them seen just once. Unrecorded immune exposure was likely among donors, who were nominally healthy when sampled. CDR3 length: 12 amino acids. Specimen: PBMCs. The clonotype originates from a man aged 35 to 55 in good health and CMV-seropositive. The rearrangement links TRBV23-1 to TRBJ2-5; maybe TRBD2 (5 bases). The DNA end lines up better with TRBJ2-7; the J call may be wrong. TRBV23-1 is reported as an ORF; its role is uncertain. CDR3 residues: CASISGYHEQYF. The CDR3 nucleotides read TGCGCCAGTATTTCGGGGTACCACGAGCAGTACTTC.